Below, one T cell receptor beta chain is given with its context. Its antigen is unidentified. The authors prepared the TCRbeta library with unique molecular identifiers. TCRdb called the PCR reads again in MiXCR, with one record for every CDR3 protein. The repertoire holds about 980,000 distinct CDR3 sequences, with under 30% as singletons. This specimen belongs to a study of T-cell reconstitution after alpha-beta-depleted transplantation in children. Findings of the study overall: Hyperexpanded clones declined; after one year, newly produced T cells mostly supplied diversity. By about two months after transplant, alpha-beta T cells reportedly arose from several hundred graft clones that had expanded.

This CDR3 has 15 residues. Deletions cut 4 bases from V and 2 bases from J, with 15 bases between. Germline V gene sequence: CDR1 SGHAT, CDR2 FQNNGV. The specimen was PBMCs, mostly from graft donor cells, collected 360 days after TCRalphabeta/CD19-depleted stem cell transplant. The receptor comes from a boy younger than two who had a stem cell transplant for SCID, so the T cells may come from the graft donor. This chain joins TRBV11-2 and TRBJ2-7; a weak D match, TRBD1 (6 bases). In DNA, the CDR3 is TGTGCCAGCAGCTCTCTTAGGGGGACCCCCTACGAGCAGTACTTC. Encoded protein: CASSSLRGTPYEQYF.